What follows is one T cell receptor (beta chain) and its context. The sample is drawn from a study of blood T cell repertoires in COVID-19. For the study at large: There were acute and convalescent COVID-19 samples, and they came from the United States, Italy and Spain.

Sequencing used immunoSEQ multiplex PCR; TCRdb keeps in-frame clones, though not all of them. The table records 70,000 to 90,000 clones, under 80% of them present only once. The CDR3 runs 14 residues. V is TRBV21-1 and J is TRBJ1-2. TRBV21-1 is shown as a pseudogene. Sequencing was carried out using peripheral blood. The TCR originated in a human donor in a cohort sampled during active COVID-19. The CDR3 loop reads CASSKALSIKSYTF. In nucleotides, the CDR3 is TGTGCCAGCAGCAAAGCGCTATCAATTAAGTCCTACACCTTC.